This TCR beta chain was obtained from a study of blood T cell repertoires in COVID-19. Overall study: Sources were T cells, B-cell-depleted T cells, or PBMCs; the material itself was cDNA or gDNA.

Original processing methods: Quantification of nucleated cells was approximated via reference gene primer amplification. The data were produced by immunoSEQ multiplex PCR, yet TCRdb's version contains in-frame clones alone and is incomplete. The V and J calls and the clone size are those of that table, but D and trimming were determined from the DNA. The sample has about 180,000 clones, approximately 90% seen once. Per germline, CDR1 SGHRS and CDR2 YFSETQ. The CDR3 is 13 residues long. Trimming took 7 bases from V and 3 from J, leaving 13 bases between them. Sample: peripheral blood. V is TRBV5-1 and J is TRBJ1-1; D possibly corresponds to TRBD1 (5 bases). This clonotype originated in a woman aged 25-40 years with acute or convalescent COVID-19. The CDR3 sequence is CASRPAGDTEAFF. In nucleotides, the CDR3 is TGCGCCAGCCGTCCCGCGGGGGACACTGAAGCTTTCTTT.